This T cell receptor (beta chain) was sequenced for a study of identical twins. Study results and limitations: The more abundant beta clonotypes in cord blood had fewer insertions, and memory repertoires did not show this.

In this sample, this clonotype turned up a few times. Its specificity is not known. CDR1 WNHNN and CDR2 SYGVQD come from the germline V gene (reference sequence). This CDR3 spans 14 amino acids. Trimming stripped 5 bases from V and 8 bases from J, with 13 bases between. Template switching added a universal primer binding site, and final cDNA carried unique molecular identifiers. TCRdb redid the calling of the 5' RACE reads with MiXCR, one entry per CDR3 protein. The sample holds 450,000 or so distinct CDR3 sequences, less than 25% seen once. These data were likewise used in another study, on T cells expressing NK-cell markers. That work contributes: Several donors' CD3+CD56-NKG2C+ cells were dominated by the same clonotypes.

The sample was CD4+ T cells sorted from blood. V gene TRBV10-1 combines with J gene TRBJ1-6, with a tentative D call TRBD1 (5 bases). The TCR sequence derives from a woman aged 18-29 years in good health. DNA for the CDR3: TGCGCCAGCAGTAACGCAGGGACTTATTCACCCCTCCACTTT. This translates into CASSNAGTYSPLHF.